The clone carrying this TCR beta chain has just a few counts. TCRdb re-analysed the RT-PCR reads in MiXCR, keeping a single row per CDR3 protein. The sample carries about a million distinct CDR3 sequences, about a sixth recorded once. This sample was included in a study of patients and donors after allogeneic stem cell transplantation. Source material: blood, either unsorted or a sorted T cell fraction (not recorded which). This clonotype was sampled from a human donor who was either an allogeneic HSCT recipient or a stem cell or donor lymphocyte infusion donor (not recorded which). It is not recorded whose cells these are; they may come from a transplant donor.

CDR3 region: CASSPRAGGIHEQYF. In DNA, the CDR3 is TGTGCCAGCTCACCCAGAGCGGGGGGGATACACGAGCAGTACTTC. The chain combines TRBV18 with TRBJ2-7; 10 bases line up with TRBD2. Germline CDR1 and CDR2: KGHSH and LQKENI. V gave up 3 bases and J gave up 5 bases; unmatched junction bases: 7. The length of the CDR3 is 15 residues.